The rows below give T cell receptor beta chains drawn from one sample of a study of identical twins. Each CDR3 protein gets one entry after TCRdb re-called the 5' RACE reads with MiXCR. The table includes more than 200,000 distinct CDR3 sequences, around 15% detected once. Specimen: memory (CD45RO+) T cells sorted from blood. These receptors came from a woman younger than 30 in good health. Each CDR3 is given with its conserved first and last residue. Not all rows give a size; the values are once, few, many and, for expanded clones, a class.

TRBV9	TRBJ2-5	many	16	CASSVEERGGGKTQYF
TRBV11-2	TRBJ2-3	-	18	CASSFLIHSGRGADTQYF
TRBV7-9	TRBJ2-1	many	17	CASSLPRRLAVYNEQFF
TRBV12-3/TRBV12-4	TRBJ1-5	many	14	CASSGTGFNQPQHF
TRBV5-6	TRBJ2-3	few	14	CASSFGGTADTQYF
TRBV20-1	TRBJ2-6	-	16	CSARINLGSGANVLTF
TRBV7-2	TRBJ2-7	few	13	CASSYGGIYEQYF
TRBV3-1	TRBJ1-1	-	14	CASSQDGRGTEAFF
TRBV9	TRBJ1-2	few	16	CASSVDPTGNNYGYTF
TRBV19	TRBJ2-3	many	15	CASSIGGTRTDTQYF
TRBV12-3/TRBV12-4	TRBJ2-1	-	17	CASLGLAPTSSYNEQFF
TRBV7-9	TRBJ1-2	many	13	CASSSDLNYGYTF
TRBV10-1	TRBJ2-1	-	14	CASSEWGTMNEQFF
TRBV6-5	TRBJ2-1	many	17	CASSYGGAGRSYNEQFF
TRBV5-1	TRBJ2-7	-	12	CASSLETDEQYF
TRBV15	TRBJ1-1	-	16	CATSSGQGTKFTEALF
TRBV5-1	TRBJ2-2	few	15	CASSLMDGRTGELFF
TRBV25-1	TRBJ2-1	-	13	CATSLAGGNEQFF
TRBV27	TRBJ2-2	-	14	CASKGQGAGGELFF
TRBV5-1	-	-	16	CASSAGQGAETDTQHF
TRBV20-1	TRBJ2-1	many	13	CSGYGGLANEQFF
TRBV6-4	TRBJ2-1	few	16	CASSAVAWGVDAEQFF
TRBV10-2	TRBJ1-4	few	14	CASTEDSRDEKLFF
TRBV5-1	TRBJ2-6	once	17	CASTALTVSSGANVLTF
TRBV11-2	TRBJ2-3	-	15	CASSLGTGAADTQYF
TRBV4-2	TRBJ2-7	-	18	CARSSGFIYRGRSYEQYF
TRBV27	TRBJ2-5	-	15	CASSSLAGSLETQYF
TRBV15	TRBJ2-7	-	16	CATSRDRRQGAYEQYF
TRBV20-1	TRBJ1-5	few	14	CSANGQGGNQPQHF
TRBV6-5	TRBJ2-7	-	13	CASSYGRAYEQYF
TRBV10-3	TRBJ2-5	few	16	CASATSGRGVAETQYF
TRBV25-1	TRBJ2-5	few	14	CASSPGGTAETQYF
TRBV20-1	TRBJ2-5	-	14	CSASRGETLETQYF
TRBV9	TRBJ1-1	few	13	CASSVAGHTEAFF
TRBV20-1	TRBJ2-1	-	15	CSARDFTGYYNEQFF
TRBV12-3/TRBV12-4	TRBJ1-2	many	15	CASSLGGGSNYGYTF
TRBV6-5	TRBJ2-1	-	16	CASSYSKQSSYNEQFF
TRBV5-1	TRBJ1-2	few	16	CASSPGTGSFLRGYTF
TRBV2	TRBJ2-3	few	16	CASSEGEAARVDTQYF
TRBV30	TRBJ1-5	-	14	CAWSAGQFNQPQHF
TRBV6-5	TRBJ1-2	-	12	CASRDIPYGYTF
TRBV27	TRBJ2-3	-	15	CASSSLAGGQDTQYF
TRBV12-3/TRBV12-4	TRBJ2-3	-	16	CASIPREPAGTDTQYF
TRBV6-5	TRBJ1-5	-	12	CASGDPAQPQHF
TRBV5-5	TRBJ2-2	-	16	CASSWVPGKNTGELFF
TRBV7-9	TRBJ2-7	-	13	CASSFTGDGEQYF
TRBV20-1	TRBJ2-5	few	13	CSALSGSEETQYF
TRBV4-3	TRBJ2-3	many	17	CASSQGLAGSLTDTQYF
TRBV7-9	TRBJ2-7	-	11	CASSLGTEQYF
TRBV4-2	TRBJ2-3	few	15	CASSPRTGTPDTQYF
TRBV6-1	TRBJ1-6	-	16	CASSPTGQGSYSPLHF
TRBV28	TRBJ2-3	-	15	CASSVPGQGTDTQYF
TRBV7-6	TRBJ2-1	few	17	CASSATLREGSYNEQFF
TRBV4-2	TRBJ2-2	-	16	CASSQGGLAGVGELFF
TRBV20-1	TRBJ1-2	few	12	CSAKKTAHGYTF